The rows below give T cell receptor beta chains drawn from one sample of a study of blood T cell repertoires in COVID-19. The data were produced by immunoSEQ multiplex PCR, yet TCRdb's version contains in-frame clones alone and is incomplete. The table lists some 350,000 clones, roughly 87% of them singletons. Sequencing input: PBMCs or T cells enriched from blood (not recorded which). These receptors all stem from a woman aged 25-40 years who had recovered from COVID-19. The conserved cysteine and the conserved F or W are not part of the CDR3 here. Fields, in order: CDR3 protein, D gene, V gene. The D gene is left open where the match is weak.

CDR3aa: ASSRDRADYGYT; d_gene: TRBD1; v_gene: TRBV19
CDR3aa: ASSLHGTNEKLF; d_gene: .; v_gene: TRBV7-9
CDR3aa: ASSPEGRPVEPQH; d_gene: .; v_gene: TRBV9
CDR3aa: ASSYLGGASYNEQF; d_gene: .; v_gene: TRBV6-5
CDR3aa: ASLSLAGDTGELF; d_gene: TRBD2; v_gene: TRBV27
CDR3aa: ASSLALNTEAF; d_gene: .; v_gene: TRBV5-1
CDR3aa: ASSPDRQSEQY; d_gene: .; v_gene: TRBV28
CDR3aa: ASSSQGTDTQY; d_gene: .; v_gene: TRBV10-1
CDR3aa: ASSDNTGGHTEAF; d_gene: TRBD1; v_gene: TRBV6-1
CDR3aa: ASSQVQLAGGRDTQY; d_gene: TRBD2; v_gene: TRBV4-1
CDR3aa: ASSSGGRVQQNTEAF; d_gene: TRBD1; v_gene: TRBV5-1
CDR3aa: ASRLGIGYT; d_gene: .; v_gene: TRBV12-3/TRBV12-4
CDR3aa: ASSLETGPYEQY; d_gene: .; v_gene: TRBV5-1